Following are 16 T cell receptor beta chains from one sample sequenced in a study of post-analysis software for immune sequencing data. The TCR beta cDNA libraries contained unique molecular identifiers. From the PCR reads, TCRdb called clonotypes with MiXCR, one entry per CDR3 protein. The sample lists roughly 410,000 distinct CDR3 sequences; 30% to 45% were seen once. Findings of the study overall: The five TRBV segments detected at higher frequency in patients than in controls included TRBV5-6, TRBV5-1 and TRBV20-1.

These receptors have no known antigen. Sequenced material: blood. These receptor sequences come from a girl under 18 with multiple sclerosis.

The chain carries TRBV28 and TRBJ2-2; D assignment may be TRBD1 or TRBD2 (5 bases each). Trimming took off 5 bases at V and 4 bases at J, with 17 bases between the two ends. Germline CDR1 MDHEN, CDR2 SYDVKM. This CDR3 comprises 16 residues. The CDR3 sequence is CASSLDTLGVTGELFF. The CDR3 coding sequence is TGTGCCAGCAGTCTGGACACCTTGGGAGTCACCGGGGAGCTGTTTTTT.

This chain joins TRBV12-3 or TRBV12-4 and TRBJ2-3; 7 bases are shared with TRBD1. The CDR3 spans 15 residues. V gave up 2 bases and J gave up 2 bases; unmatched junction bases: 4. CDR3 coding DNA: TGTGCCAGCAGTTTAAAGGGGGCCTACACAGATACGCAGTATTTT. Protein sequence: CASSLKGAYTDTQYF.

Of note for this clonotype: Its ends do not fully match the called genes, so a read error is possible. CDR3 coding DNA: TGTGCCTGCAGCTTCTATAGGTATAATGAAAAACTGTTTTTT. This translates into CACSFYRYNEKLFF. The chain uses TRBV11-2 and TRBJ1-4; D is uncertain. The CDR3 is 14 amino acids. Germline CDR1 SGHAT, CDR2 FQNNGV.

The chain joins TRBV6-6 to TRBJ1-2; D might be TRBD1 (6 bases). The germline CDR1 and CDR2 sequences are MNHNY and SVGAGI (reference sequence). The CDR3 sequence is 15 residues long. The CDR3 DNA reads as TGTGTCTGCATGTCCCTTGTGGGGGGGGACAATGGCTACACCTTC. Translating it yields CVCMSLVGGDNGYTF.

The chain uses TRBV12-3 or TRBV12-4 and TRBJ2-1, with 7 bases aligning to TRBD1. CDR3 size: 14 residues. V dropped 3 bases and J dropped 3; count of bases not matched to a gene: 2. The CDR3 coding sequence is TGTGCCAGCAGTTTCGGGGACAGCTACAATGAGCAGTTCTTC. Translated, it gives CASSFGDSYNEQFF.

The chain combines TRBV14 with TRBJ2-4, with no clear D. Matching the DNA end better, TRBJ2-7 makes the J call doubtful. The CDR3 spans 13 residues. Germline V gives CDR1 SGHDN, CDR2 FVKESK. CDR3 DNA: TGTGCCAGCAGCCAAGTAAAACGCTACGAGCAGTACTTC. Encoded protein: CASSQVKRYEQYF.

This rearrangement joins TRBV12-3 or TRBV12-4 to TRBJ2-1; D remains unclear. The V gene lost 3 bases and the J gene lost 10 bases, with 10 bases spanning the gap. This CDR3 has 12 amino acids. CDR3 in DNA: TGTGCCAGCAGTTTTATGGTCAGAGAGCAGTTCTTC. Its translation: CASSFMVREQFF.

The chain has TRBV20-1 and TRBJ2-5; D perhaps matches TRBD1 (5 bases). TRBJ2-7 explains the end of the DNA better; the J call may be wrong. CDR1 is DFQATT and CDR2 is SNEGSKA in the germline V gene (reference sequence). The CDR3 loop spans 12 amino acids. The CDR3 is CSARRQGNEQYF. The CDR3 DNA follows: TGCAGTGCTAGAAGGCAGGGTAACGAGCAGTACTTC.

The chain combines TRBV12-3 or TRBV12-4 with TRBJ2-5; 7 bases agree with TRBD2. The V and J ends lost 2 bases and 3 bases, in that order; junction bases with no gene match: 6. CDR3 length: 15 amino acids. The CDR3, as DNA: TGTGCCAGCAGTTTAAGGGCGGGGGAAAAAGAGACCCAGTACTTC. This gives the protein CASSLRAGEKETQYF.

This chain connects TRBV29-1 to TRBJ1-1, with TRBD1 as a possible D gene (5 bases). CDR3 size: 13 residues. The ends were cut back, 3 bases at V and 5 bases at J, with 13 bases in the middle. CDR1 and CDR2 from the germline V gene are SQVTM and ANQGSEA. CDR3 sequence: CSVEKGQATEAFF. CDR3 in DNA: TGCAGCGTTGAGAAGGGGCAAGCGACTGAAGCTTTCTTT. The full variable domain, completed using reference TRBV29-1 and TRBJ1-1, is SAVISQKPSRDICQRGTSLTIQCQVDSQVTMMFWYRQQPGQSLTLIATANQGSEATYESGFVIDKFPISRPNLTFSTLTVSNMSPEDSSIYLCSVEKGQATEAFFGQGTRLTVV.

V gene TRBV6-2 or TRBV6-3 combines with J gene TRBJ1-1; D remains ambiguous. V lost 8 bases and J 4 bases, leaving 11 bases between the germline ends. This CDR3 comprises 12 residues. CDR1 is MNHEY and CDR2 is SVGEGT in the germline V gene. CDR3 residues: CASSERSTEAFF. The CDR3 nucleotides read TGTGCCAGCTCCGAGCGGAGCACTGAAGCTTTCTTT.

This chain links TRBV6-5 with TRBJ2-1; 8 nucleotides align to TRBD1. Per germline, CDR1 MNHEY and CDR2 SVGAGI. The CDR3 is 16 residues long. V trimming: 5 bases; J trimming: 0 bases; junction bases outside the gene matches: 6. The CDR3 nucleotides read TGTGCCAGCAGTCGAACAGGGGGGAGCTCCTACAATGAGCAGTTCTTC. Amino acids: CASSRTGGSSYNEQFF.

V is TRBV5-1 and J is TRBJ1-4, with TRBD1 identical over 11 bases. The length of the CDR3 is 20 residues. The V segment lost 2 bases and the J segment 0 bases; nucleotides outside the gene matches: 12. Germline V gene lookup returns CDR1 SGHRS and CDR2 YFSETQ. As DNA, the CDR3 is TGCGCCAGCAGCTTCGACCCGTGGCCGGGACAGGGGGCAACTAATGAAAAACTGTTTTTT. Its protein product is CASSFDPWPGQGATNEKLFF.

The table lists this clonotype with many counts. V is TRBV7-2 and J is TRBJ2-4; 10 positions agree with TRBD2. Germline V gene lookup returns CDR1 SGHTA and CDR2 FQGNSA. The CDR3 is 17 residues long. The J segment lost 4 bases and the V segment lost 7 bases, leaving 13 bases of the junction unmatched. The CDR3 coding sequence is TGTGCCAGCACACTAGTGGGGGGGACTAGCGTAAAAAACATTCAGTACTTC. Translation: CASTLVGGTSVKNIQYF. Looking up the rest from reference TRBV7-2 and TRBJ2-4 gives the full variable domain: GAGVSQSPSNKVTEKGKDVELRCDPISGHTALYWYRQSLGQGLEFLIYFQGNSAPDKSGLPSDRFSAERTGGSVSTLTIQRTQQEDSAVYLCASTLVGGTSVKNIQYFGAGTRLSVL.

The chain recombines TRBV7-2 with TRBJ2-5; 8 nucleotides line up with TRBD2. Germline V gene sequence: CDR1 SGHTA, CDR2 FQGNSA. This CDR3 spans 14 amino acids. After removal of 4 bases from V and 6 bases from J, the junction contained 7 bases not matched to a gene. CDR3 sequence reads: CASSSPGLGKTQYF. DNA of the CDR3: TGTGCCAGCAGCTCCCCGGGACTAGGAAAGACCCAGTACTTC.

The rearrangement joins TRBV20-1 to TRBJ2-1, with D perhaps TRBD2 (7 bases). Germline loops: CDR1 DFQATT, CDR2 SNEGSKA (reference sequence). V lost 6 bases and J 6 bases, leaving 21 bases between the germline ends. The CDR3 has 15 residues. This chain's CDR3 is CSAISGGGALNEQFF. In DNA, the CDR3 is TGCAGTGCCATATCCGGAGGGGGGGCCCTCAATGAGCAGTTCTTC.